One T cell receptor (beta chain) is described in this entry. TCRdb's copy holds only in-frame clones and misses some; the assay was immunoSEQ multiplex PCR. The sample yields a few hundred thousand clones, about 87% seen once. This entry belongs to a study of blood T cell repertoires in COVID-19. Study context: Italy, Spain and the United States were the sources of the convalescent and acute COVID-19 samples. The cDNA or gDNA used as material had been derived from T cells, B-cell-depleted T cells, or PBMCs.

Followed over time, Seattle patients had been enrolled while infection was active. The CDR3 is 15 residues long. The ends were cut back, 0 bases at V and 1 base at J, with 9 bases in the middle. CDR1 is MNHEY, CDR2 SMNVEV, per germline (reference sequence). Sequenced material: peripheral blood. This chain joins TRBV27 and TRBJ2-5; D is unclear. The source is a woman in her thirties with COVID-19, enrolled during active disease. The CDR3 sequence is CASSLSLDFQETQYF. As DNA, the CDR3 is TGTGCCAGCAGTTTATCGTTAGACTTCCAAGAGACCCAGTACTTC.